These 26 T cell receptor beta chains were sequenced from one sample in a study of spatial heterogeneity in lung cancer. TCRdb used MiXCR to reprocess the 5' RACE reads, holding one entry per CDR3 protein. The sample has about 85,000 distinct CDR3 sequences, more than 15% seen once. Time point meaning: sample taken at primary tumor resection. Whole RNA was taken from tumor, nontumor lung or frozen PBMC; it was then sequenced unsorted. The input for sequencing was PBMCs, taken at surgery. The receptors originated from a male donor with early-stage non-small cell lung cancer.

This clonotype was detected ten times or more. The chain uses TRBV18 and TRBJ2-5; no reliable D call. V was pared by 0 bases and J by 2 bases, with 7 bases between. Germline loops: CDR1 KGHSH, CDR2 LQKENI. This CDR3 has 14 amino acids. The CDR3 sequence: CASSPPTIQETQYF. The CDR3, as DNA: TGTGCCAGCTCACCACCGACAATACAAGAGACCCAGTACTTC. The whole variable domain, filled in from reference TRBV18 and TRBJ2-5, reads NAGVMQNPRHLVRRRGQEARLRCSPMKGHSHVYWYRQLPEEGLKFMVYLQKENIIDESGMPKERFSAEFPKEGPSILRIQQVVRGDSAAYFCASSPPTIQETQYFGPGTRLLVL.

For this clonotype: Just one base apart from a much larger clone, this may be a read error. V is TRBV10-3 and J is TRBJ2-5; D gene unclear. Trimming shortened V by 8 bases and J by 0 bases, and 7 bases separated the two germline ends. The CDR3 is made up of 12 amino acids. Germline CDR1 reads ENHRY; CDR2 reads SYGVKD. CDR3 sequence: CAIGSHQETQYF. CDR3 sequence (DNA): TGTGCCATCGGTTCCCACCAAGAGACCCAGTACTTC.

This chain uses TRBV7-2 with TRBJ2-1; 10 nucleotides agree with TRBD2. Looked up from germline, CDR1 is SGHTA and CDR2 is FQGNSA. Losses at the gene ends were 3 bases for V and 5 bases for J; bases not matched to a gene: 7. The CDR3 totals 16 residues. Written as DNA, the CDR3 is TGTGCCAGCAGCTTCTGGGCTAGCGGGGGACACAATGAGCAGTTCTTC. Translating gives CASSFWASGGHNEQFF.

This clonotype turned up a few times. The V call is TRBV28, the J call TRBJ2-6; maybe TRBD1 (6 bases). CDR3 size: 15 residues. Deletions cut 4 bases from V and 2 bases from J, with 9 bases between. Germline V lookup: CDR1 MDHEN, CDR2 SYDVKM. This chain's CDR3 is CASSSAGAGANVLTF. CDR3 bases: TGTGCCAGCAGTTCAGCAGGGGCTGGGGCCAACGTCCTGACTTTC.

This clonotype occurred a few times. The chain recombines TRBV19 with TRBJ2-3; TRBD1 matches at 7 bases. The J segment lost 5 bases and the V segment lost 3 bases, leaving 5 bases of the junction unmatched. Germline V gene data show CDR1 as LNHDA and CDR2 as SQIVND (reference sequence). There are 14 residues in the CDR3. DNA of the CDR3: TGTGCCAGTAGTATCTCAGGGGGACAAGATACGCAGTATTTT. It encodes CASSISGGQDTQYF.

Details on this clonotype: A much larger clonotype is one base distant, so this may be a read error. In nucleotides, the CDR3 is TGCTGCGTACTGGCGGACCTAACAGATACGCAGTATTTT. Protein sequence: CCVLADLTDTQYF. This sequence joins TRBV29-1 and TRBJ2-3, with no clear D. The germline V gene encodes CDR1 SQVTM and CDR2 ANQGSEA. The CDR3 consists of 13 residues.

This clonotype has just a few counts. The rearrangement uses TRBV29-1 and TRBJ2-7, with 7 bases that match TRBD1. The CDR3 has 12 residues. J was trimmed by 9 bases and V by 1 base; bases with no gene match: 6. CDR1 and CDR2 (germline): SQVTM, ANQGSEA. This chain's CDR3 is CSVEAGTAVQYF. The CDR3 nucleotides read TGCAGCGTTGAAGCCGGGACAGCTGTGCAGTACTTC.

This clonotype was seen at least ten times. This chain connects TRBV6-6 to TRBJ2-7, with TRBD1 matching over 8 bases. Germline V CDR1 and CDR2: MNHNY, SVGAGI (reference sequence). J was trimmed by 0 bases and V by 6 bases; bases with no gene match: 13. CDR3 length equals 17 residues. This CDR3 reads CASRTYPGGTSSYEQYF. The CDR3 DNA sequence: TGTGCCAGCAGAACCTATCCAGGGGGCACCAGCTCCTACGAGCAGTACTTC.

The chain employs TRBV15 and TRBJ1-4, with 7 positions matching TRBD1. The germline CDR1 and CDR2 sequences are LNHNV and YYDKDF (reference sequence). V dropped 5 bases and J dropped 3; count of bases not matched to a gene: 6. The CDR3 is made up of 15 amino acids. CDR3 residues: CATSAPGTANEKLFF. In nucleotides, the CDR3 is TGTGCCACCAGCGCCCCCGGGACAGCTAATGAAAAACTGTTTTTT.

The chain links TRBV9 to TRBJ1-1, with D unclear. The germline CDR1 and CDR2 sequences are SGDLS and YYNGEE. Trimming removed 6 bases at V and 6 bases at J, with 18 bases between. This CDR3 has 14 amino acids. The CDR3: CASNPQEDRAEAFF. CDR3 coding DNA: TGTGCCAGCAACCCCCAAGAGGATCGCGCTGAAGCTTTCTTT.

This clonotype was seen repeatedly, ten times or more. This sequence joins TRBV4-3 and TRBJ1-4, with TRBD1 identical over 7 bases. Germline-derived CDR1 and CDR2 are LGHNA and YSLEER. The J segment lost 8 bases and the V segment lost 4 bases, leaving 7 bases of the junction unmatched. The CDR3 contains 14 residues. The CDR3 reads CASSRARGLEKLFF. The CDR3 region has the DNA TGCGCCAGCAGCCGGGCAAGGGGGCTCGAAAAACTGTTTTTT.

In its sample, this clonotype was seen many times. The rearrangement links TRBV10-3 to TRBJ2-1; 9 bases are shared with TRBD2. The V gene's germline CDR1 is ENHRY and CDR2 SYGVKD. With V trimmed by 5 bases and J by 8 bases, 4 bases remained unmatched. The CDR3 is made up of 13 amino acids. The CDR3 sequence is CAISSGGFDEQFF. The CDR3 DNA sequence: TGTGCCATCAGTAGCGGGGGGTTCGATGAGCAGTTCTTC.

The V gene is TRBV5-1, the J gene TRBJ2-7, with a tentative D call TRBD1 (6 bases). Germline assignment: CDR1 SGHRS and CDR2 YFSETQ. The CDR3 is 15 amino acids. V was cut by 3 bases and J by 3 bases, with 16 bases left in between. The CDR3 sequence: CASSSDTGLLYEQYF. CDR3 coding DNA: TGCGCCAGCAGCTCGGACACAGGGCTCCTCTACGAGCAGTACTTC. The variable domain in full, completed from reference TRBV5-1 and TRBJ2-7, reads KAGVTQTPRYLIKTRGQQVTLSCSPISGHRSVSWYQQTPGQGLQFLFEYFSETQRNKGNFPGRFSGRQFSNSRSEMNVSTLELGDSALYLCASSSDTGLLYEQYFGPGTRLTVT.

This clonotype occurred a few times. This chain uses TRBV7-2 with TRBJ2-5; 12 bases agree with TRBD1. With V trimmed by 4 bases and J by 4 bases, 1 base remained unmatched. CDR3 length: 14 residues. CDR1 and CDR2 (germline): SGHTA, FQGNSA. The CDR3 loop reads CASSWDRGRETQYF. The CDR3 nucleotides are TGTGCCAGCAGCTGGGACAGGGGGCGAGAGACCCAGTACTTC.

This clonotype has a handful of counts. The chain is built from TRBV28 and TRBJ2-1; no clear D gene. The V gene's germline CDR1 is MDHEN and CDR2 SYDVKM. V lost 3 bases to trimming and J lost 7 bases, with 10 bases between them. The CDR3 is 13 residues long. CDR3 amino acids: CASSFFTWNEQFF. The CDR3 nucleotides read TGTGCCAGCAGTTTCTTTACTTGGAATGAGCAGTTCTTC.

The chain is built from TRBV15 and TRBJ1-1, with 8 bases fitting TRBD1. The germline V gene encodes CDR1 LNHNV and CDR2 YYDKDF (reference sequence). The CDR3 sequence is 16 residues long. Trimming took 0 bases from V and 8 from J; bases not matched to a gene: 11. The CDR3 DNA reads TGTGCCACCAGCAGAGATGGCCCGGGACAGGCGGGAGAAGCTTTCTTT. Protein product: CATSRDGPGQAGEAFF.

This clonotype was detected only once. The junction and the germline gene differ at one end; a read error may be behind it. This chain uses TRBV7-6 with TRBJ1-2; no firm D call. The germline V gene encodes CDR1 SGHVS and CDR2 FNYEAQ. This CDR3 has 14 amino acids. CDR3 in amino acids: CASSLRGCNCGYTF. The CDR3 coding sequence is TGTGCCAGCAGCTTACGCGGGTGCAACTGTGGCTACACCTTC.

V and J are TRBV4-2 and TRBJ2-7; D ambiguous. The CDR3 runs 14 residues. The germline V and J ends were trimmed by 0 bases and 3 bases, with 9 bases remaining between them. In germline, CDR1 is LGHNA, CDR2 YNFKEQ. CDR3: CASSQDLTDYEQYF. In DNA, the CDR3 is TGTGCCAGCAGCCAAGATTTGACGGACTACGAGCAGTACTTC.

The chain employs TRBV19 and TRBJ2-1; 11 positions match TRBD2. After removal of 4 bases from V and 9 bases from J, the junction contained 11 bases not matched to a gene. The germline V gene encodes CDR1 LNHDA and CDR2 SQIVND (reference sequence). This CDR3 region has 16 residues. CDR3 nucleotides: TGTGCCAGTAGTAGGGGACTAGCGGCAATGAGGCTTGAGCAGTTCTTC. Encoded protein: CASSRGLAAMRLEQFF.

This clonotype was seen a handful of times. The chain recombines TRBV6-5 with TRBJ1-3; D not certain. V lost 0 bases to trimming and J lost 2 bases, with 8 bases between them. This CDR3 is built from 15 residues. Germline lookup yields CDR1 MNHEY and CDR2 SVGAGI. Here the CDR3 reads CASSYSADAGNTIYF. For the CDR3, the DNA is TGTGCCAGCAGTTACTCCGCAGATGCTGGAAACACCATATATTTT.

This clonotype showed up just a few times. The chain has TRBV7-9 and TRBJ2-3, with D unclear. From germline, CDR1 is SEHNR and CDR2 FQNEAQ (reference sequence). There are 12 residues in the CDR3. Trimming stripped 6 bases from V and 5 bases from J, with 9 bases between. The CDR3 reads CASRGSGDTQYF. The CDR3 DNA reads as TGTGCCAGCAGAGGATCTGGAGATACGCAGTATTTT.

The chain links TRBV25-1 to TRBJ1-5; no definite D call. V was shortened by 6 bases and J by 7 bases, with 16 bases between the two germline ends. The CDR3 spans 14 residues. Germline V CDR1 and CDR2: MGHDK, SYGVNS. The CDR3 sequence is CASRGSGDRQPQHF. In DNA form, the CDR3 reads TGTGCCAGCAGAGGGAGTGGGGATCGGCAGCCCCAGCATTTT.

A few counts support this clonotype. V is TRBV20-1 and J is TRBJ2-1; tentatively, D is TRBD1 (5 bases). The V and J ends lost 2 bases and 1 base respectively, with 9 bases between them. The CDR3 runs 14 residues. Per the germline V gene, CDR1 is DFQATT and CDR2 is SNEGSKA (reference sequence). CDR3 nucleotide sequence: TGCAGTGCTAGACGGCAGGGTTCCTACAATGAGCAGTTCTTC. Its protein is CSARRQGSYNEQFF.

This clonotype occurred a few times. The chain is built from TRBV7-9 and TRBJ2-1; 12 bases map to TRBD1. The CDR3 contains 13 residues. Germline assignment: CDR1 SEHNR and CDR2 FQNEAQ (reference sequence). V was pared by 1 base and J by 15 bases, with 4 bases of the junction left unmatched. Here the CDR3 DNA reads TGTGCCAGCAGCTTAGAAGGGACAGGGGGCTCGTTCTTC. It is translated as CASSLEGTGGSFF.

V usage is TRBV28 and J usage is TRBJ1-4; D is perhaps TRBD1 (6 bases). The CDR3 is 14 residues long. Germline V gene data show CDR1 as MDHEN and CDR2 as SYDVKM. Trimming removed 7 bases from V and 9 bases from J, with 18 bases in between. Here the CDR3 reads CASTRLSTGKKLFF. As DNA, the CDR3 is TGTGCCAGCACCCGTCTCTCCACAGGGAAAAAACTGTTTTTT.

J is TRBJ2-3 and V is TRBV3-1; D tentatively reads TRBD1 or TRBD2 (5 bases each). The ends were cut back, 2 bases at V and 1 base at J, with 16 bases in the middle. The CDR3 consists of 17 residues. From germline, CDR1 is LGHDT and CDR2 YNNKEL (reference sequence). In DNA form, the CDR3 reads TGTGCCAGCAGCCAACGGGGCAGCGCCCCGGGCACAGATACGCAGTATTTT. This encodes CASSQRGSAPGTDTQYF.